This entry lists 27 T cell receptor beta chains sequenced from one sample in a study of blood T cell repertoires in COVID-19. The method was immunoSEQ multiplex PCR; TCRdb's version includes in-frame clones alone and lacks a portion of them. The sample includes hundreds of thousands of clones, roughly 82% of them seen just once. Sequencing was performed on peripheral blood. These receptors came from a woman aged 70-85 years with acute or convalescent COVID-19.

This clone was observed a handful of times. This chain uses TRBV10-1 with TRBJ2-1; TRBD1 might be the D (5 bases). Germline V gene data show CDR1 as WNHNN and CDR2 as SYGVQD (reference sequence). The CDR3 length is 16 residues. Trimming shortened V by 2 bases and J by 4 bases, and 15 bases separated the two germline ends. The CDR3 reads CASSEDSFVPYNEQFF. In DNA, the CDR3 is TGCGCCAGCAGTGAGGACAGTTTTGTCCCGTACAATGAGCAGTTCTTC.

Note on this clone: One end of the junction does not line up with germline, which may come from a read error. The chain recombines TRBV3-1 (or the pseudogene TRBV3-2) with TRBJ2-1; maybe TRBD2 (5 bases). This CDR3 has 15 residues. From germline, CDR1 is LGHDT and CDR2 YNNKEL (reference sequence). Here the CDR3 reads CASSQERASFNEQFF. The CDR3 nucleotides read TGTGCCAGCAGCCAAGAGCGGGCTTCCTTCAATGAGCAGTTCTTC.

The chain links TRBV6-6 to TRBJ2-7; tentatively, D is TRBD1 (6 bases). The CDR3 consists of 15 residues. CDR1 and CDR2 from the germline V gene are MNHNY and SVGAGI (reference sequence). Trimming shortened V by 4 bases and J by 1 base, and 14 bases separated the two germline ends. In nucleotides, the CDR3 is TGTGCCAGCAGTTTTCCTCAGGGGACATCCTACGAGCAGTACTTC. Encoded protein: CASSFPQGTSYEQYF.

The V and J genes are TRBV11-2 and TRBJ1-1; D call uncertain. The CDR3 is 15 amino acids. Germline CDR1 is SGHAT and CDR2 is FQNNGV. V shed 5 bases and J shed 0 bases, with 13 bases lying between them. Written as DNA, the CDR3 is TGTGCCAGCAGCGCGGGTGGTACCATGAACACTGAAGCTTTCTTT. Translation: CASSAGGTMNTEAFF.

The chain uses TRBV5-1 and TRBJ1-2, with 10 bases fitting TRBD1. V gave up 3 bases and J gave up 7 bases; unmatched junction bases: 9. Germline values: CDR1 SGHRS, CDR2 YFSETQ. This CDR3 contains 15 residues. The CDR3 here is CASSSGPGTGVGYTF. In DNA form, the CDR3 reads TGCGCCAGCAGCTCAGGACCCGGGACAGGGGTTGGCTACACCTTC.

This clone was found once. The chain combines TRBV1 with TRBJ1-5. TRBV1 is a pseudogene segment. This CDR3 contains 17 residues. The CDR3 nucleotides are TGCACCAGCAGCCAAGATCGGGGGAGTGTTGGCAATCAGCCCCAGCATTTT. It codes for CTSSQDRGSVGNQPQHF.

The V call is TRBV6-6, the J call TRBJ2-4, with 8 nucleotides matching TRBD1. V lost 5 bases to trimming and J lost 4 bases; unmatched junction nucleotides: 10. Germline-derived CDR1 and CDR2 are MNHNY and SVGAGI (reference sequence). The CDR3 loop spans 16 amino acids. CDR3 DNA sequence: TGTGCCAGCAGTGCACAATACAGGGGGGTAAAAAACATTCAGTACTTC. Protein product: CASSAQYRGVKNIQYF.

The rearrangement links TRBV6-1 to TRBJ2-1; tentatively, D is TRBD2 (6 bases). Germline V gene lookup returns CDR1 MNHNS and CDR2 SASEGT. V lost 3 bases and J lost 9, with 12 bases in between. CDR3 length: 13 residues. CDR3 region: CASSDQRRGEQFF. Here the CDR3 DNA reads TGTGCCAGCAGTGATCAGCGGCGGGGTGAGCAGTTCTTC.

The rearrangement uses TRBV2 and TRBJ1-6, with TRBD1 identical over 7 bases. V gave up 3 bases and J gave up 2 bases; unmatched junction bases: 7. CDR3 length: 17 amino acids. Germline V CDR1 and CDR2: SNHLY, FYNNEI. The CDR3 bases are TGTGCCAGCAGTGAGCCAGGGGGTAACACCTATAATTCACCCCTCCACTTT. The encoded protein is CASSEPGGNTYNSPLHF. The entire variable domain, with the rest obtained from reference TRBV2 and TRBJ1-6, is as follows: EPEVTQTPSHQVTQMGQEVILRCVPISNHLYFYWYRQILGQKVEFLVSFYNNEISEKSEIFDDQFSVERPDGSNFTLKIRSTKLEDSAMYFCASSEPGGNTYNSPLHFGNGTRLTVT.

This sequence joins TRBV3-1 (or the pseudogene TRBV3-2) and TRBJ2-3, with 7 bases that match TRBD2. This CDR3 comprises 17 residues. Trimming cost V 2 bases and J 0 bases; bases outside gene matches: 8. Per the germline V gene, CDR1 is LGHDT and CDR2 is YNNKEL (reference sequence). CDR3 sequence: CASSQLAGLPSTDTQYF. The CDR3 DNA follows: TGTGCCAGCAGCCAATTAGCGGGTTTACCTAGCACAGATACGCAGTATTTT.

The chain employs TRBV3-1 (or the pseudogene TRBV3-2) and TRBJ2-1, with D maybe TRBD2 (6 bases). The V and J ends lost 0 bases and 5 bases respectively, with 17 bases between them. Germline V gene sequence: CDR1 LGHDT, CDR2 YNNKEL (reference sequence). The CDR3 spans 17 residues. This CDR3 is CASSQDIYGGSHNEQFF. CDR3 nucleotide sequence: TGTGCCAGCAGCCAAGATATATACGGGGGTTCCCACAATGAGCAGTTCTTC.

The rearrangement links TRBV14 to TRBJ1-1; tentative D call: TRBD1 (6 bases). Between the trimmed V and J ends, which lost 4 bases and 0 bases, there was a span of 18 bases. Germline assignment: CDR1 SGHDN and CDR2 FVKESK. The CDR3 length is 17 residues. In DNA, the CDR3 is TGTGCCAGCAGCCGAGCCAACAGGGTTCTCATGAACACTGAAGCTTTCTTT. It codes for CASSRANRVLMNTEAFF.

V is TRBV7-9 and J is TRBJ1-5, with 11 bases identical to TRBD1. J gave up 0 bases and V 3 bases, and 10 bases lay outside the gene matches. The CDR3 runs 19 residues. CDR1 and CDR2 from the germline V gene are SEHNR and FQNEAQ (reference sequence). CDR3 sequence reads: CASSFSGTGGSYSNQPQHF. DNA of the CDR3: TGTGCCAGCAGCTTCTCCGGGACAGGGGGATCCTATAGCAATCAGCCCCAGCATTTT.

The V gene is TRBV19, the J gene TRBJ2-1; D might be TRBD1 (5 bases). The CDR3 spans 16 residues. Germline V gene lookup returns CDR1 LNHDA and CDR2 SQIVND (reference sequence). The germline V and J ends were trimmed by 3 bases and 5 bases, with 17 bases remaining between them. Here the CDR3 reads CASSIPGAYPNNEQFF. The CDR3 DNA is TGTGCCAGTAGTATTCCTGGGGCCTACCCAAACAATGAGCAGTTCTTC.

The rearrangement joins TRBV19 to TRBJ1-6, with 9 bases that match TRBD1. The CDR3 is 15 amino acids. Germline assignment: CDR1 LNHDA and CDR2 SQIVND (reference sequence). Trimming cost V 6 bases and J 8 bases; bases outside gene matches: 8. CDR3 residues: CASSEGQGWYSPLHF. The CDR3 DNA follows: TGTGCCAGTAGCGAAGGACAGGGGTGGTATTCACCCCTCCACTTT.

This clone was observed a single time. The rearrangement uses TRBV10-1 and TRBJ1-1, with unresolved D. The germline V gene encodes CDR1 WNHNN and CDR2 SYGVQD (reference sequence). This CDR3 comprises 14 residues. V was trimmed by 6 bases and J by 4 bases, leaving 15 bases between them. Here the CDR3 reads CASSPHGVGTEAFF. The CDR3 coding sequence is TGCGCCAGCAGCCCCCACGGGGTGGGCACTGAAGCTTTCTTT.

V is TRBV5-4 and J is TRBJ2-3; 7 bases match TRBD2. Losses at the gene ends were 5 bases for V and 6 bases for J; bases not matched to a gene: 12. Germline V gives CDR1 SGHNT, CDR2 YYREEE (reference sequence). This CDR3 region has 15 residues. The CDR3 protein is CASRFTSASSDTQYF. The CDR3 DNA sequence: TGTGCCAGCAGATTTACTAGCGCCTCCTCCGATACGCAGTATTTT. The complete variable domain, with remaining parts taken from reference TRBV5-4 and TRBJ2-3, reads ETGVTQSPTHLIKTRGQQVTLRCSSQSGHNTVSWYQQALGQGPQFIFQYYREEENGRGNFPPRFSGLQFPNYSSELNVNALELDDSALYLCASRFTSASSDTQYFGPGTRLTVL.

This clone was recorded a few times. The chain carries TRBV6-5 and TRBJ2-7; 9 bases align to TRBD1. CDR1 and CDR2 (germline): MNHEY, SVGAGI. The CDR3 is 14 residues long. The trim removed 4 bases at V and 3 bases at J, leaving 4 bases unmatched. The CDR3 DNA reads TGTGCCAGCAGTTGGGGACAGGGAGGCTACGAGCAGTACTTC. Protein sequence: CASSWGQGGYEQYF.

The chain is built from TRBV27 and TRBJ1-2, with 9 positions matching TRBD1. The J segment lost 0 bases and the V segment lost 2 bases, leaving 13 bases of the junction unmatched. This CDR3 region has 19 residues. The germline CDR1 and CDR2 sequences are MNHEY and SMNVEV (reference sequence). The CDR3 DNA reads as TGTGCCAGCAGTTTACCGAACGGGGGACAGGGAATAGCTAACTATGGCTACACCTTC. Translating gives CASSLPNGGQGIANYGYTF.

This chain links TRBV7-2 with TRBJ1-3; D is undetermined. CDR3 length: 14 residues. Germline V gene data show CDR1 as SGHTA and CDR2 as FQGNSA. V shed 8 bases and J shed 4 bases, with 15 bases lying between them. The CDR3 coding sequence is TGTGCCAGCCACAGCCAATCCTCAGGAAACACCATATATTTT. This codes for CASHSQSSGNTIYF. Drawing the rest from reference TRBV7-2 and TRBJ1-3, the complete variable domain is GAGVSQSPSNKVTEKGKDVELRCDPISGHTALYWYRQSLGQGLEFLIYFQGNSAPDKSGLPSDRFSAERTGGSVSTLTIQRTQQEDSAVYLCASHSQSSGNTIYFGEGSWLTVV.

The chain is built from TRBV4-3 and TRBJ2-1; the match to TRBD2 covers 11 bases. The CDR3 sequence is 15 residues long. CDR1 is LGHNA and CDR2 is YSLEER in the germline V gene. V lost 0 bases to trimming and J lost 9 bases; unmatched junction nucleotides: 4. The CDR3 coding sequence is TGCGCCAGCAGCCAAGATATCCTAGCGGGGGGTGAGCAGTTCTTC. It specifies CASSQDILAGGEQFF.

To note about this clone: This clone may be a read error of a much larger clone one base away. The chain joins TRBV19 to TRBJ2-1; TRBD2 is a possible D gene (6 bases). The CDR3 has 15 residues. The V and J ends lost 7 bases and 4 bases respectively, with 17 bases between them. Germline values: CDR1 LNHDA, CDR2 SQIVND (reference sequence). The CDR3 sequence: CASTIERREYNEQFF. Here the CDR3 DNA reads TGTGCCAGTACCATAGAGAGGAGGGAGTACAATGAGCAGTTCTTC.

About this clone: Other DNA sequences in this sample translate to the same CDR3. This chain joins TRBV3-1 (or the pseudogene TRBV3-2) and TRBJ1-2; 8 bases fit TRBD1. Germline values: CDR1 LGHDT, CDR2 YNNKEL (reference sequence). V lost 1 base to trimming and J lost 5 bases; unmatched junction nucleotides: 6. The CDR3 is made up of 15 amino acids. CDR3 sequence reads: CASSQGGQGRYGYTF. The CDR3 DNA sequence: TGTGCCAGCAGCCAAGGAGGACAGGGTCGGTATGGCTACACCTTC.

The chain is built from TRBV19 and TRBJ1-1, with D possibly being TRBD1 (6 bases). The CDR3 has 15 residues. Trimming shortened V by 3 bases and J by 5 bases, and 16 bases separated the two germline ends. Germline CDR1 and CDR2: LNHDA and SQIVND (reference sequence). In DNA form, the CDR3 reads TGTGCCAGTAGTATTGGGGCAGGGGTACGGACTGAAGCTTTCTTT. This encodes CASSIGAGVRTEAFF.

This clone was seen a single time. The rearrangement links TRBV12-3 or TRBV12-4 to TRBJ2-1; D gene ambiguous. Trimming removed 5 bases from V and 4 bases from J, with 9 bases in between. The CDR3 sequence is 13 residues long. The CDR3: CASSLGPYNEQFF. CDR3 bases: TGTGCCAGCAGTCTGGGCCCTTACAATGAGCAGTTCTTC.

The chain joins TRBV7-2 to TRBJ1-5, with 7 bases fitting TRBD1. J gave up 6 bases and V 5 bases, and 10 bases lay outside the gene matches. Germline-derived CDR1 and CDR2 are SGHTA and FQGNSA. The CDR3 is 15 residues long. CDR3 nucleotides: TGTGCCAGCAGCCGTACGACAGGGAACGGTCAGCCCCAGCATTTT. As protein: CASSRTTGNGQPQHF.

V and J are TRBV10-3 and TRBJ2-2; 7 bases align to TRBD1. Germline V gene data show CDR1 as ENHRY and CDR2 as SYGVKD. V was pared by 6 bases and J by 3 bases, with 4 bases of the junction left unmatched. The CDR3 totals 14 residues. The CDR3 reads CAIREQGDTGELFF. The CDR3 DNA reads as TGTGCCATCAGAGAGCAGGGGGACACCGGGGAGCTGTTTTTT.